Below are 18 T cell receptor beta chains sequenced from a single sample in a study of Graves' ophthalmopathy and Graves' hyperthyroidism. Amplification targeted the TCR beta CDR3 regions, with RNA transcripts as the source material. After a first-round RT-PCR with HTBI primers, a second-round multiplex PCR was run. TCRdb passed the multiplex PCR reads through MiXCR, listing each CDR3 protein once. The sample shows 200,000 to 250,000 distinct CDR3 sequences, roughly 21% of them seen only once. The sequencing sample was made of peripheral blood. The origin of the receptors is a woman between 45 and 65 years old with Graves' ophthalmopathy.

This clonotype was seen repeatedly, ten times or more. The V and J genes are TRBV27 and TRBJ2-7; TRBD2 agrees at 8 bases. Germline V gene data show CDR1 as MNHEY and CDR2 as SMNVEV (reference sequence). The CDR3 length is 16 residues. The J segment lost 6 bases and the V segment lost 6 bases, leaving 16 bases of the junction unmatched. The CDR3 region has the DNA TGTGCCAGCAGCCCTTCGGGAGCGGGGGCGCCTTCCGAGCAGTACTTC. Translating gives CASSPSGAGAPSEQYF.

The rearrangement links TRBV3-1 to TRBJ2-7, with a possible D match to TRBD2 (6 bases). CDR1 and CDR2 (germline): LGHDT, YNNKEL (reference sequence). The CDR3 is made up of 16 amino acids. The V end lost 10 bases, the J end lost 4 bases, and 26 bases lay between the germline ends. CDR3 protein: CATAFWEAILWYEQYF. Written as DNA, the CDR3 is TGTGCCACCGCCTTTTGGGAGGCCATCCTTTGGTACGAGCAGTACTTC.

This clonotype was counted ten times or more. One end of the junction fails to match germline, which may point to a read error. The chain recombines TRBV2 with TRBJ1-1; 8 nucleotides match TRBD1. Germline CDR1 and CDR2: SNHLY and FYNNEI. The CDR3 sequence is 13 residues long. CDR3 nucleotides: TGTGCCAGCACTACCACCCCAGGGGGCGTTCGCATCTTT. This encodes CASTTTPGGVRIF.

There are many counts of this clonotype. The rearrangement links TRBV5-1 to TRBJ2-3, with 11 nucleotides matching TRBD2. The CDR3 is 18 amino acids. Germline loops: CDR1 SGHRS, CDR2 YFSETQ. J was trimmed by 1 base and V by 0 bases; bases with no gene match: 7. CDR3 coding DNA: TGCGCCAGCAGCTTGGCGGTTTTAGCGGGAGGGGGCACAGATACGCAGTATTTT. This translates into CASSLAVLAGGGTDTQYF.

This CDR3 is CASSSGREAFF. The CDR3 bases are TGTGCCAGTAGTAGTGGCCGAGAAGCTTTCTTT. The V gene is TRBV19, the J gene TRBJ1-1; D ambiguous. Trimming pared 4 bases from V and 8 bases from J, leaving 8 bases between. Germline V gene sequence: CDR1 LNHDA, CDR2 SQIVND (reference sequence). There are 11 residues in the CDR3.

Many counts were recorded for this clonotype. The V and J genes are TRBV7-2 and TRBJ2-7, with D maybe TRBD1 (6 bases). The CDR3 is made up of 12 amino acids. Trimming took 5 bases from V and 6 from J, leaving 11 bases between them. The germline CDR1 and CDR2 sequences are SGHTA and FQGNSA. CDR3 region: CASSITGTEQYF. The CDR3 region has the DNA TGTGCCAGCAGCATAACAGGGACCGAGCAGTACTTC. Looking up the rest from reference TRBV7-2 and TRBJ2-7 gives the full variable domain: GAGVSQSPSNKVTEKGKDVELRCDPISGHTALYWYRQSLGQGLEFLIYFQGNSAPDKSGLPSDRFSAERTGGSVSTLTIQRTQQEDSAVYLCASSITGTEQYFGPGTRLTVT.

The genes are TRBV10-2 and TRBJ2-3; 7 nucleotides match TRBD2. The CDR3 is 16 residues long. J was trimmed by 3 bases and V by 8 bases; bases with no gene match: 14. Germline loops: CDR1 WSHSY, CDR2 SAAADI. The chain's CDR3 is CASGGGSSSGTDTQYF. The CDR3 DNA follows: TGCGCCAGCGGAGGAGGGTCGTCTAGCGGAACAGATACGCAGTATTTT.

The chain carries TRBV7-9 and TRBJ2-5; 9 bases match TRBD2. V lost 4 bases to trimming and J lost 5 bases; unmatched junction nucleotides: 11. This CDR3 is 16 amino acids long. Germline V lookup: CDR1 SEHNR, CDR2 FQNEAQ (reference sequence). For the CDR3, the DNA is TGTGCCAGCAGCTCCCTGAGTAGCGGGAGTGATGAGACCCAGTACTTC. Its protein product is CASSSLSSGSDETQYF.

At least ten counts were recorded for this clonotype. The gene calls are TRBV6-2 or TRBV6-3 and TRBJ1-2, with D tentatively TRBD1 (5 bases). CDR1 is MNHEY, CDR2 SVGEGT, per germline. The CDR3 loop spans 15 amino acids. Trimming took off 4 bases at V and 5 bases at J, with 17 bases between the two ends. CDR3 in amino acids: CASSSRAGSRYGYTF. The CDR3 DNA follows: TGTGCCAGCAGTTCACGGGCAGGGTCAAGATATGGCTACACCTTC.

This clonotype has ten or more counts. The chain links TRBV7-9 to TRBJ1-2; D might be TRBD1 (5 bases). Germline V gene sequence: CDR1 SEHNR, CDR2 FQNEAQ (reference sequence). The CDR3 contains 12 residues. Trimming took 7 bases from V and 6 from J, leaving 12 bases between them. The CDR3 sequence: CASTMLGDGYTF. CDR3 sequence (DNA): TGTGCCAGCACCATGCTAGGGGATGGCTACACCTTC.

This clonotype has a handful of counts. CDR3 bases: TGTGCCAGCAGCCACCCGGGACAGGGGAGGGAGACCCAGTACTTC. The encoded protein is CASSHPGQGRETQYF. The V gene is TRBV3-1, the J gene TRBJ2-5, with 10 bases lining up with TRBD1. Trimming at V came to 3 bases and at J to 5 bases, leaving 6 bases not matched to a gene. The germline gives CDR1 LGHDT, CDR2 YNNKEL (reference sequence). CDR3 length equals 15 residues.

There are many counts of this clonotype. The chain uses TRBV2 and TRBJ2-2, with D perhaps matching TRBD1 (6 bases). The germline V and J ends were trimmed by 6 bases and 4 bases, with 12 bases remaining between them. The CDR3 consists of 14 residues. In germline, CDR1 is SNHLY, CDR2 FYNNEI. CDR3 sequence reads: CASSYRVGTGELFF. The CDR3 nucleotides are TGTGCCAGCAGCTACAGGGTGGGCACCGGGGAGCTGTTTTTT. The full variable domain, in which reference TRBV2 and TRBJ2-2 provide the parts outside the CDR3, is EPEVTQTPSHQVTQMGQEVILRCVPISNHLYFYWYRQILGQKVEFLVSFYNNEISEKSEIFDDQFSVERPDGSNFTLKIRSTKLEDSAMYFCASSYRVGTGELFFGEGSRLTVL.

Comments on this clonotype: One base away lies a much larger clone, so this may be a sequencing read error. This CDR3 is CAISDRGRGGNQPQHF. Written as DNA, the CDR3 is TGCGCCATCTCGGACAGGGGGCGCGGGGGCAATCAGCCCCAGCATTTT. The V gene is TRBV10-2, the J gene TRBJ1-5; the match to TRBD1 covers 11 bases. V shed 10 bases and J 2 bases; nucleotides not matched to a gene: 10. Germline CDR1 reads WSHSY; CDR2 reads SAAADI. The CDR3 totals 16 residues.

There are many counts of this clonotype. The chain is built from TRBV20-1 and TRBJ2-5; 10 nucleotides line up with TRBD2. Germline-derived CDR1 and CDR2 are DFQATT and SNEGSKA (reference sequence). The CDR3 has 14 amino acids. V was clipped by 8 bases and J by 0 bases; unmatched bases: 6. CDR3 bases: TGCAGTCCAAAAGCGGGAGGGTACCAAGAGACCCAGTACTTC. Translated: CSPKAGGYQETQYF.

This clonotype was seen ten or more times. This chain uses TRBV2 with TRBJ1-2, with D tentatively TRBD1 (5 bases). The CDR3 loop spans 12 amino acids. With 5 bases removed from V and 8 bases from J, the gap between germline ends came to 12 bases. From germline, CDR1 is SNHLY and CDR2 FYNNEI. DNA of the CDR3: TGTGCCAGCAGTCCAGGGACGGAAGGCTACACCTTC. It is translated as CASSPGTEGYTF. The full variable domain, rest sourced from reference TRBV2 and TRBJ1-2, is EPEVTQTPSHQVTQMGQEVILRCVPISNHLYFYWYRQILGQKVEFLVSFYNNEISEKSEIFDDQFSVERPDGSNFTLKIRSTKLEDSAMYFCASSPGTEGYTFGSGTRLTVV.

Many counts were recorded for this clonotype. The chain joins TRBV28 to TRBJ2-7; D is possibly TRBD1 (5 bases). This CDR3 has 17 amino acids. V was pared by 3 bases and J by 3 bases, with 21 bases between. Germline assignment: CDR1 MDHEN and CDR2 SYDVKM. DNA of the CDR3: TGTGCCAGCAGTTTGGTCCAGGGCCCCCGGGCCCTCTACGAGCAGTACTTC. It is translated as CASSLVQGPRALYEQYF. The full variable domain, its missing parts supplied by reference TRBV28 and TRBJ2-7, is DVKVTQSSRYLVKRTGEKVFLECVQDMDHENMFWYRQDPGLGLRLIYFSYDVKMKEKGDIPEGYSVSREKKERFSLILESASTNQTSMYLCASSLVQGPRALYEQYFGPGTRLTVT.

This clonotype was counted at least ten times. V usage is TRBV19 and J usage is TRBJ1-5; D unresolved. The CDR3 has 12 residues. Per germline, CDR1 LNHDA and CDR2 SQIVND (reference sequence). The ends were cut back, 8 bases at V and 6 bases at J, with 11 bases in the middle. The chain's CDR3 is CASDSLGQPQHF. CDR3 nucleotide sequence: TGTGCCAGTGACTCTCTGGGTCAGCCCCAGCATTTT.

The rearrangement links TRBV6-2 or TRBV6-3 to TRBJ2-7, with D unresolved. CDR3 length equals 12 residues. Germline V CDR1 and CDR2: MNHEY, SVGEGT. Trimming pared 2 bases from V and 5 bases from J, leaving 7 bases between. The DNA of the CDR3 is TGTGCCAGCAGTTACATCTATGACGAGCAGTACTTC. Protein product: CASSYIYDEQYF.